The 10 T cell receptor beta chains listed next were all sequenced from one sample in a study of blood T cell repertoires in COVID-19. Some clones are missing from TCRdb's copy, which holds only in-frame ones; the method was immunoSEQ multiplex PCR. This table holds under 200,000 clones, less than 85% found once. What was sequenced was PBMCs or T cells enriched from blood (not recorded which). The source of these receptors is a woman aged 55-69 years with acute COVID-19.

The rearrangement uses TRBV4-3 and TRBJ2-3, with D perhaps TRBD2 (5 bases). V dropped 4 bases and J dropped 6 bases, with 17 bases sitting between them. Germline CDR1 LGHNA, CDR2 YSLEER. This CDR3 comprises 15 residues. This chain's CDR3 is CASSPGELVGDTQYF. The CDR3 nucleotides are TGCGCCAGCAGCCCCGGGGAGCTAGTGGGGGATACGCAGTATTTT.

This clone was detected only once. V gene TRBV30 combines with J gene TRBJ2-2; no firm D call. The CDR3 spans 12 residues. Germline loops: CDR1 GTSNPN, CDR2 SVGIG (reference sequence). The germline V and J ends were trimmed by 7 bases and 2 bases, with 8 bases remaining between them. The CDR3: CASPENTGELFF. The CDR3, as DNA: TGTGCCTCTCCAGAAAACACCGGGGAGCTGTTTTTT.

In its sample, this clone was seen a few times. V is TRBV5-6 and J is TRBJ2-7; weak D call: TRBD2 (5 bases). Trimming removed 1 base at V and 5 bases at J, with 13 bases between. Germline loops: CDR1 SGHDT, CDR2 YYEEEE. CDR3 length: 14 residues. The CDR3: CASSLRTSRHEQYF. CDR3 coding DNA: TGTGCCAGCAGCTTGAGGACTTCCAGACACGAGCAGTACTTC.

V and J are TRBV2 and TRBJ1-5; tentatively, D is TRBD1 (5 bases). The CDR3 totals 14 residues. The germline CDR1 and CDR2 sequences are SNHLY and FYNNEI. The V end lost 1 base, the J end lost 5 bases, and 9 bases lay between the germline ends. The CDR3: CASSEGGRDQPQHF. The CDR3 DNA reads as TGTGCCAGCAGTGAAGGGGGCAGGGATCAGCCCCAGCATTTT.

This clone has a handful of counts. The chain recombines TRBV27 with TRBJ2-3; 9 nucleotides match TRBD2. In germline, CDR1 is MNHEY, CDR2 SMNVEV (reference sequence). Trimming took 4 bases from V and 5 from J; bases not matched to a gene: 7. This CDR3 comprises 15 residues. The CDR3 is CASSSLAGKIDTQYF. Here the CDR3 DNA reads TGTGCCAGCAGTTCGCTAGCGGGGAAGATAGATACGCAGTATTTT.

The rearrangement uses TRBV7-6 and TRBJ2-1; D is possibly TRBD2 (6 bases). Germline V lookup: CDR1 SGHVS, CDR2 FNYEAQ. The CDR3 runs 17 residues. V lost 1 base to trimming and J lost 1 base, with 14 bases between them. CDR3 coding DNA: TGTGCCAGCAGCTTAGGGCTCGCCGGGACTTCCTACAATGAGCAGTTCTTC. Protein sequence: CASSLGLAGTSYNEQFF.

This chain joins TRBV29-1 and TRBJ1-5; no clear D. The CDR3 spans 15 residues. CDR1 SQVTM and CDR2 ANQGSEA come from the germline V gene. Trimming removed 8 bases from V and 0 bases from J, with 17 bases in between. The CDR3 coding sequence is TGCAGCCCCAATGGGCGTCTTTATAGCAATCAGCCCCAGCATTTT. Translating gives CSPNGRLYSNQPQHF. Using reference TRBV29-1 and TRBJ1-5 for the parts outside the CDR3, the full variable domain is SAVISQKPSRDICQRGTSLTIQCQVDSQVTMMFWYRQQPGQSLTLIATANQGSEATYESGFVIDKFPISRPNLTFSTLTVSNMSPEDSSIYLCSPNGRLYSNQPQHFGDGTRLSIL.

The J gene is TRBJ1-6, the V gene TRBV5-1, with D unresolved. Trimming removed 4 bases from V and 5 bases from J, with 13 bases in between. The CDR3 consists of 15 residues. Germline CDR1 SGHRS, CDR2 YFSETQ. CDR3 nucleotides: TGCGCCAGCAGCCGAACTAGGCCAGATAATTCACCCCTCCACTTT. As protein: CASSRTRPDNSPLHF.

Of note for this clone: Compared with germline, one end of the junction differs, possibly owing to a read error. The chain's CDR3 is CASRLAGGLAGGPRSDTQYF. In DNA, the CDR3 is TGTGCCAGCAGGTTGGCGGGGGGACTAGCGGGAGGGCCTCGGTCAGATACGCAGTATTTT. The V gene is TRBV5-4, the J gene TRBJ2-3; 16 positions match TRBD2. CDR3 length equals 20 residues. The germline gives CDR1 SGHNT, CDR2 YYREEE (reference sequence).

This clone was recorded at least ten times. J is TRBJ1-1 and V is TRBV10-2; the match to TRBD1 covers 7 bases. The CDR3 is 17 amino acids. V shed 0 bases, J shed 2 bases, and the junction held 9 bases outside the gene matches. Germline V gives CDR1 WSHSY, CDR2 SAAADI. The CDR3 bases are TGCGCCAGCAGTGAGTCGACGGGGACAGCTGACAACACTGAAGCTTTCTTT. The encoded protein is CASSESTGTADNTEAFF.